Below are 15 T cell receptor beta chains sequenced from a single sample in a study of T cells expressing NK-cell markers. TCRdb reprocessed the 5' RACE reads; each CDR3 protein has one entry and no DNA is given. The sample holds 300,000 to 450,000 distinct CDR3 sequences. Sequencing was performed on blood T cells: a sorted CD56 or NKG2C T cell subset, CD4+ or CD8+ T cells, or bulk PBMC T cells (not recorded which). These receptor sequences come from a man aged 18-70 years in good health.

The J gene is TRBJ1-5, the V gene TRBV19; TCRdb indicates TRBD1, and absent DNA this call remains unverified. CDR3 size: 15 residues. Germline V gives CDR1 LNHDA, CDR2 SQIVND (reference sequence). The CDR3 sequence: CASTRQGLSNQPQHF.

This chain joins TRBV7-2 and TRBJ2-1; TCRdb reports TRBD2, a call that lacks DNA to check it against. CDR3 length: 16 residues. Germline loops: CDR1 SGHTA, CDR2 FQGNSA. This chain's CDR3 is CASRTGTSGGFYEQFF.

This rearrangement joins TRBV6-2 or TRBV6-3 to TRBJ1-5; TCRdb outputs TRBD1, but without DNA this stays unchecked. The CDR3 runs to 12 residues. Germline V gene data show CDR1 as MNHEY and CDR2 as SVGEGT. The CDR3 region is CASTQTGPPQHF.

The gene calls are TRBV7-3 and TRBJ2-1; TCRdb lists TRBD2, though no DNA is available to test this call. The germline V gene has CDR1 SGHTA and CDR2 FQGTGA. The CDR3 spans 13 residues. This CDR3 reads CASSLTLAGAQFF.

The chain is built from TRBV5-1 and TRBJ2-5; TCRdb calls TRBD1, which cannot be checked without DNA. The CDR3 consists of 16 residues. Germline-derived CDR1 and CDR2 are SGHRS and YFSETQ. CDR3 in amino acids: CASSLALRTPKETQYF.

The rearrangement joins TRBV10-3 to TRBJ2-3; lacking DNA, the TRBD2 call made by TCRdb goes unchecked. The CDR3 is 18 amino acids. CDR1 and CDR2 (germline): ENHRY, SYGVKD. CDR3 protein: CAVKLGTSGGAHTDTQYF.

The V gene is TRBV28, the J gene TRBJ2-5; TCRdb lists TRBD1, though no DNA is available to test this call. CDR3 length: 16 amino acids. From germline, CDR1 is MDHEN and CDR2 SYDVKM. The CDR3 sequence is CASSSRTGGRLETQYF.

The chain joins TRBV18 to TRBJ1-5; TCRdb's D call of TRBD1 is untestable without DNA. The CDR3 runs 14 residues. Germline CDR1 reads KGHSH; CDR2 reads LQKENI. The CDR3 reads CASSPDRGNQPQHF.

The gene calls are TRBV5-1 and TRBJ1-1; no DNA is available, so the TRBD1 call from TCRdb remains unchecked. From germline, CDR1 is SGHRS and CDR2 YFSETQ. The CDR3 extends over 15 amino acids. The CDR3 sequence is CASSLLGTANTEAFF.

The chain is built from TRBV7-9 and TRBJ2-3; the D call from TCRdb, TRBD1, cannot be confirmed without DNA. The CDR3 has 13 amino acids. The germline V gene encodes CDR1 SEHNR and CDR2 FQNEAQ (reference sequence). This CDR3 is CASPRGGTDTQYF.

The V call is TRBV9, the J call TRBJ2-1; as DNA is missing, the TRBD1 call by TCRdb cannot be tested. Looked up from germline, CDR1 is SGDLS and CDR2 is YYNGEE. The CDR3 is 14 residues long. CDR3 protein: CASRPGQGDNEQFF.

V usage is TRBV5-5 and J usage is TRBJ2-3; without DNA, the TCRdb call of TRBD1 cannot be checked. CDR3 size: 16 residues. The germline gives CDR1 SGHKS, CDR2 YYEKEE (reference sequence). The CDR3 sequence is CASSGTEVFKADTQYF.

V is TRBV7-2 and J is TRBJ2-1; with no DNA, the TCRdb D assignment of TRBD1 cannot be verified. In germline, CDR1 is SGHTA, CDR2 FQGNSA. This CDR3 has 12 amino acids. CDR3 amino acids: CASSLGRSEQFF.

The CDR3 sequence: CASSRRGLRRSDEQFF. V is TRBV28 and J is TRBJ2-1; the D gene TCRdb calls, TRBD2, cannot be checked with no DNA. This CDR3 has 16 amino acids. The germline gives CDR1 MDHEN, CDR2 SYDVKM. The full variable domain, with the rest looked up from reference TRBV28 and TRBJ2-1, is DVKVTQSSRYLVKRTGEKVFLECVQDMDHENMFWYRQDPGLGLRLIYFSYDVKMKEKGDIPEGYSVSREKKERFSLILESASTNQTSMYLCASSRRGLRRSDEQFFGPGTRLTVL.

The genes are TRBV3-1 and TRBJ2-7; no DNA is available, so the TRBD2 call from TCRdb remains unchecked. The CDR3 runs to 17 residues. Germline V lookup: CDR1 LGHDT, CDR2 YNNKEL (reference sequence). The CDR3 loop reads CASSQDWGGTHSYEQYF.